The rows below give T cell receptor beta chains drawn from one sample of a study of blood T cell repertoires in COVID-19. Sequenced by immunoSEQ multiplex PCR; TCRdb stores in-frame clones only, minus some. The table includes tens of thousands of clones, about nine tenths detected once. Sequencing input: peripheral blood. The origin of the receptors is a man aged 50 to 59 with active COVID-19. Each CDR3 is given with its conserved first and last residue. The D gene is left open where the match is weak. For some rows the clone size is stated as once, few or many, or as a class when expanded; others skip it.

once TRBJ2-4 TRBD2 TRBV7-2 CASSLDAGGKNIQYF TGTGCCAGCAGCTTAGATGCCGGGGGGAAAAACATTCAGTACTTC
. TRBJ2-7 TRBD1 TRBV7-9 CASSPPGQGRSKQYF TGTGCCAGCAGCCCGCCTGGACAGGGCCGATCCAAGCAGTACTTC
. TRBJ1-5 . TRBV7-2 CASSLARTGNQPQHF TGTGCCAGCAGCTTAGCAAGGACGGGAAATCAGCCCCAGCATTTT
. TRBJ2-7 . TRBV29-1 CSVIGPSYEQYF TGCAGCGTTATTGGGCCGTCTTACGAGCAGTACTTC
. TRBJ2-1 TRBD1 TRBV7-7 CASSSWTGGSYNEQFF TGTGCCAGCAGCTCTTGGACAGGGGGCTCCTACAATGAGCAGTTCTTC
. TRBJ2-7 . TRBV7-2 CASSLGVGMTSYEQYF TGTGCCAGCAGCTTAGGCGTCGGGATGACGTCCTACGAGCAGTACTTC
. TRBJ2-5 TRBD1 TRBV11-2 CASRERPGGSQETQYF TGTGCCAGCAGGGAAAGGCCAGGGGGTAGCCAAGAGACCCAGTACTTC
. TRBJ1-1 . TRBV5-1 CASSHTQGTNEAFF TGCGCCAGCAGCCACACACAGGGTACGAATGAAGCTTTCTTT
few TRBJ1-1 . TRBV12-5 CASGLVLGRNTEAFF TGTGCTAGTGGTTTGGTACTTGGGAGGAATACTGAAGCTTTCTTT
. TRBJ2-1 . TRBV5-5 CATAINSGSYNEQFF TGTGCCACCGCGATAAACAGTGGCTCCTACAATGAGCAGTTCTTC
. TRBJ2-1 TRBD2 TRBV14 CASSPEVYSGRAFYNEQFF TGTGCCAGCAGCCCGGAAGTGTATAGCGGGAGGGCCTTCTACAATGAGCAGTTCTTC
few TRBJ2-5 TRBD2 TRBV4-1 CASRGTGGGARETQYF TGCGCCAGCAGGGGGACGGGCGGGGGGGCTCGGGAGACCCAGTACTTC
few TRBJ2-5 TRBD2 TRBV7-2 CASSPLTRGDQETQYF TGTGCCAGCAGCCCTCTAACGCGGGGGGACCAAGAGACCCAGTACTTC
. TRBJ1-2 . TRBV29-1 CSVGPPQGYYGYTF TGCAGCGTTGGGCCCCCGCAGGGGTATTATGGCTACACCTTC
. TRBJ1-1 . TRBV7-9 CASSFSGRVTEAFF TGTGCCAGCAGCTTTTCGGGGAGGGTCACTGAAGCTTTCTTT
few TRBJ2-2 . TRBV12-3/TRBV12-4 CASRVTGELFF TGTGCCAGCCGTGTCACCGGGGAGCTGTTTTTT
once TRBJ2-1 . TRBV11-2 CASSTRGPLSYNEQFF TGTGCCAGCAGTACTAGAGGACCTTTGTCCTACAATGAGCAGTTCTTC